Below, 28 T cell receptor beta chains from the same sample are listed, as sequenced in a study of blood T cell repertoires in COVID-19. The assay was immunoSEQ multiplex PCR, and TCRdb's table has in-frame clones only and misses some. The sample records about 350,000 clones, around 87% being singletons. Sequencing was carried out using peripheral blood. Receptors originate from a woman aged 45-59 years with COVID-19, enrolled during active disease.

This chain connects TRBV27 to TRBJ2-2, with a possible D match to TRBD1 (5 bases). V was shortened by 7 bases and J by 2 bases, with 14 bases between the two germline ends. The CDR3 loop spans 15 amino acids. Germline CDR1 reads MNHEY; CDR2 reads SMNVEV (reference sequence). The CDR3, as DNA: TGTGCCAGCACCCTCTCGACAGTTAACACCGGGGAGCTGTTTTTT. Encoded protein: CASTLSTVNTGELFF.

This clone was observed a few times. The CDR3, as DNA: TGCGCCAGCAGCGCCGACAGGGCCTACGAGCAGTACTTC. It translates to CASSADRAYEQYF. The rearrangement links TRBV5-1 to TRBJ2-7, with 7 bases identical to TRBD1. This CDR3 is 13 amino acids long. Germline V lookup: CDR1 SGHRS, CDR2 YFSETQ. The V segment lost 4 bases and the J segment 2 bases; nucleotides outside the gene matches: 3.

This chain connects TRBV19 to TRBJ2-7, with D possibly TRBD2 on 7 matching bases. CDR3 length equals 15 residues. Per the germline V gene, CDR1 is LNHDA and CDR2 is SQIVND (reference sequence). Trimming took off 1 base at V and 5 bases at J, with 15 bases between the two ends. DNA of the CDR3: TGTGCCAGTAGTATAGGGTGGGGGGGCCGGAACGAGCAGTACTTC. Amino acid sequence: CASSIGWGGRNEQYF.

This clone has more than one count but fewer than ten. The chain uses TRBV11-2 and TRBJ2-7, with a possible D match to TRBD1 (6 bases). The CDR3 has 12 amino acids. Trimming took off 7 bases at V and 10 bases at J, with 17 bases between the two ends. Per germline, CDR1 SGHAT and CDR2 FQNNGV. CDR3 region: CASTRVGAEQYF. The CDR3 DNA reads as TGTGCCAGCACCCGCGTGGGGGCTGAACAGTACTTC.

The chain joins TRBV18 to TRBJ2-5; TRBD2 agrees at 8 bases. The germline CDR1 and CDR2 sequences are KGHSH and LQKENI. V shed 5 bases and J 6 bases; nucleotides not matched to a gene: 5. This CDR3 is 13 amino acids long. This CDR3 is CASSKAGAQTQYF. The CDR3 bases are TGTGCCAGCTCAAAAGCGGGAGCTCAGACCCAGTACTTC.

This chain uses TRBV6-1 with TRBJ1-1, with 9 positions matching TRBD1. Germline CDR1 reads MNHNS; CDR2 reads SASEGT. The CDR3 is 16 amino acids. With V trimmed by 7 bases and J by 10 bases, 19 bases remained unmatched. CDR3 coding DNA: TGTGCCAGCACTGACCAAGAATATGGGGACAGGGACGCAGCTTTCTTT. Translation: CASTDQEYGDRDAAFF.

This clone was recorded a few times. The V and J genes are TRBV3-1 (or the pseudogene TRBV3-2) and TRBJ1-1, with D uncertain. This CDR3 is built from 14 residues. Germline CDR1 and CDR2: LGHDT and YNNKEL (reference sequence). V was clipped by 0 bases and J by 8 bases, with 13 bases between them. The CDR3 coding sequence is TGTGCCAGCAGCCAAGATTTTGGCGGATTAGAAGCTTTCTTT. Protein product: CASSQDFGGLEAFF.

The chain carries TRBV19 and TRBJ1-1; D perhaps matches TRBD1 (5 bases). Trimming removed 9 bases at V and 2 bases at J, with 19 bases between. Per germline, CDR1 LNHDA and CDR2 SQIVND (reference sequence). The CDR3 sequence is 15 residues long. CDR3 sequence (DNA): TGTGCCAGCACCAACGCAGGGTCCTCAAACACTGAAGCTTTCTTT. Protein sequence: CASTNAGSSNTEAFF. The full variable domain, rest sourced from reference TRBV19 and TRBJ1-1, is DGGITQSPKYLFRKEGQNVTLSCEQNLNHDAMYWYRQDPGQGLRLIYYSQIVNDFQKGDIAEGYSVSREKKESFPLTVTSAQKNPTAFYLCASTNAGSSNTEAFFGQGTRLTVV.

The gene calls are TRBV11-2 and TRBJ2-2; a possible D gene is TRBD2 (5 bases). This CDR3 spans 16 amino acids. V dropped 4 bases and J dropped 0 bases, with 12 bases sitting between them. Germline CDR1 reads SGHAT; CDR2 reads FQNNGV. CDR3 nucleotides: TGTGCCAGCAGCTGGACTCATACTACGAACACCGGGGAGCTGTTTTTT. Translation: CASSWTHTTNTGELFF.

V and J are TRBV20-1 and TRBJ2-5; tentatively, D is TRBD2 (6 bases). Trimming left V 3 bases short and J 7 bases short, with 15 bases between. CDR3 size: 13 residues. Germline loops: CDR1 DFQATT, CDR2 SNEGSKA (reference sequence). CDR3 nucleotide sequence: TGCAGTGCTAGTATGGAGGGACCGGGGACCCAGTACTTC. Residues: CSASMEGPGTQYF.

The genes are TRBV4-1 and TRBJ2-7; 13 nucleotides line up with TRBD2. Per germline, CDR1 MGHRA and CDR2 YSYEKL. Trimming at V came to 4 bases and at J to 5 bases, leaving 5 bases not matched to a gene. This CDR3 comprises 15 residues. In DNA, the CDR3 is TGCGCCAGCAGCCTACGGACTAGCGGGAGAGACGAGCAGTACTTC. This translates into CASSLRTSGRDEQYF.

The chain recombines TRBV1 with TRBJ2-2; no DNA check was done on the table's D call, TRBD2. TRBV1 is annotated as a pseudogene. This CDR3 is built from 22 residues. CDR3 protein: CTSSSLGRAVSGGRTNTGELFF. The CDR3 nucleotides read TGCACCAGCAGCTCCTTGGGTAGAGCGGTCTCTGGCGGGAGAACGAACACCGGGGAGCTGTTTTTT.

This rearrangement joins TRBV28 to TRBJ1-1; 8 nucleotides line up with TRBD1. The V segment lost 3 bases and the J segment 7 bases; nucleotides outside the gene matches: 16. CDR1 and CDR2 from the germline V gene are MDHEN and SYDVKM. The CDR3 consists of 17 residues. The CDR3 sequence is CASSFRGLFSGTGEAFF. In nucleotides, the CDR3 is TGTGCCAGCAGTTTCAGGGGGCTTTTTTCCGGAACGGGTGAAGCTTTCTTT.

In its sample, this clone was seen a few times. The chain couples TRBV6-1 to TRBJ1-2; 7 positions match TRBD1. The CDR3 covers 14 residues. Looked up from germline, CDR1 is MNHNS and CDR2 is SASEGT. V dropped 3 bases and J dropped 5; count of bases not matched to a gene: 6. CDR3 residues: CASSDARGRYGYTF. The CDR3 bases are TGTGCCAGCAGTGACGCCAGGGGGAGATATGGCTACACCTTC.

The J gene is TRBJ2-1, the V gene TRBV4-1, with 7 nucleotides matching TRBD2. The CDR3 length is 17 residues. Germline trimming cut 0 bases from V and 9 bases from J; bases unmatched to any gene: 14. Germline values: CDR1 MGHRA, CDR2 YSYEKL. The CDR3 region is CASSQDPPSSGQSEQFF. DNA for the CDR3: TGCGCCAGCAGCCAAGACCCCCCGTCTAGCGGTCAGAGTGAGCAGTTCTTC.

This rearrangement joins TRBV3-1 (or the pseudogene TRBV3-2) to TRBJ1-1, with D perhaps matching TRBD1 (6 bases). V shed 0 bases and J shed 2 bases, with 10 bases lying between them. The germline V gene has CDR1 LGHDT and CDR2 YNNKEL (reference sequence). The CDR3 consists of 15 residues. CDR3 coding DNA: TGTGCCAGCAGCCAAGAACGGACAGAAAACACTGAAGCTTTCTTT. Encoded protein: CASSQERTENTEAFF.

This clone was seen only a few times. The rearrangement links TRBV30 to TRBJ1-5, with TRBD1 matching over 10 bases. Germline V gives CDR1 GTSNPN, CDR2 SVGIG (reference sequence). The trim removed 5 bases at V and 6 bases at J, leaving 1 base unmatched. The length of the CDR3 is 12 residues. The CDR3 DNA follows: TGTGCCTGGGGACAGGGGGTTCAGCCCCAGCATTTT. Its protein is CAWGQGVQPQHF. Supplemented by reference TRBV30 and TRBJ1-5, the full variable domain reads SQTIHQWPATLVQPVGSPLSLECTVEGTSNPNLYWYRQAAGRGLQLLFYSVGIGQISSEVPQNLSASRPQDRQFILSSKKLLLSDSGFYLCAWGQGVQPQHFGDGTRLSIL.

V is TRBV5-1 and J is TRBJ1-1; 8 positions agree with TRBD1. CDR3 length equals 15 residues. V gave up 4 bases and J gave up 3 bases; unmatched junction bases: 8. Germline V gene sequence: CDR1 SGHRS, CDR2 YFSETQ. As DNA, the CDR3 is TGCGCCAGCAGCGATACCTCGACAGGGGACACTGAAGCTTTCTTT. Protein sequence: CASSDTSTGDTEAFF.

The genes are TRBV28 and TRBJ1-2, with TRBD1 matching 7 bases. The trim removed 5 bases at V and 4 bases at J, leaving 10 bases unmatched. Germline CDR1 is MDHEN and CDR2 is SYDVKM. This CDR3 has 15 residues. The CDR3, as DNA: TGTGCCAGCAGTCCCCAGACAGGGAGTGGCTATGGCTACACCTTC. Translating gives CASSPQTGSGYGYTF.

This sequence joins TRBV6-5 and TRBJ2-2; TRBD2 might be the D (6 bases). The CDR3 extends over 13 amino acids. The germline CDR1 and CDR2 sequences are MNHEY and SVGAGI. Trimming took off 8 bases at V and 4 bases at J, with 11 bases between the two ends. DNA for the CDR3: TGTGCCAGCCGGCGGGGCGGCACCGGGGAGCTGTTTTTT. Amino acids: CASRRGGTGELFF.

The CDR3: CASSQLGASGSTDTQYF. CDR3 coding DNA: TGTGCCAGCAGCCAATTGGGGGCTAGCGGGAGCACAGATACGCAGTATTTT. V usage is TRBV4-2 and J usage is TRBJ2-3; 8 bases map to TRBD2. J gave up 0 bases and V 2 bases, and 7 bases lay outside the gene matches. There are 17 residues in the CDR3. Germline CDR1 LGHNA, CDR2 YNFKEQ.

This sequence joins TRBV4-2 and TRBJ2-1; 11 bases align to TRBD2. The V gene's germline CDR1 is LGHNA and CDR2 YNFKEQ. After removal of 3 bases from V and 9 bases from J, the junction contained 13 bases not matched to a gene. There are 17 residues in the CDR3. CDR3 coding DNA: TGTGCCAGCAGCCATTCCGTCGGGACTAGCGGTCTTCTTGAGCAGTTCTTC. This gives the protein CASSHSVGTSGLLEQFF.

This chain connects TRBV20-1 to TRBJ1-2, with D tentatively TRBD1 (6 bases). The V end was cut by 3 bases, the J end by 0 bases, with 8 bases between. There are 13 residues in the CDR3. Germline CDR1 reads DFQATT; CDR2 reads SNEGSKA (reference sequence). CDR3 DNA sequence: TGCAGTGCTAGTACAGGGCCTAACTATGGCTACACCTTC. Amino acid sequence: CSASTGPNYGYTF.

This chain's CDR3 is CSASSTGNQETQYF. Written as DNA, the CDR3 is TGCAGTGCTAGTTCGACAGGGAACCAAGAGACCCAGTACTTC. The chain uses TRBV20-1 and TRBJ2-5, with 7 bases identical to TRBD1. The CDR3 is 14 amino acids. Trimming at V came to 3 bases and at J to 0 bases, leaving 4 bases not matched to a gene. The germline CDR1 and CDR2 sequences are DFQATT and SNEGSKA (reference sequence).

The V call is TRBV3-1 (or the pseudogene TRBV3-2), the J call TRBJ2-7, with 8 bases that match TRBD2. Germline lookup yields CDR1 LGHDT and CDR2 YNNKEL (reference sequence). The CDR3 length is 15 residues. The junction had 8 bases not matched to a gene; V was cut back by 4 bases and J by 3 bases. The CDR3 DNA reads TGTGCCAGCAGCCCCCGGTGGGCGGGAGGCTACGAGCAGTACTTC. Its translation: CASSPRWAGGYEQYF.

About this clone: An end of the junction does not agree with germline; a read error may underlie this. V is TRBV12-3 or TRBV12-4 and J is TRBJ1-1; 7 positions agree with TRBD1. The CDR3 is 12 residues long. Here the CDR3 DNA reads TGTGCCAGCAGTCTGGGGGACAGCTTCCGCGTCTTT. Its translation is CASSLGDSFRVF.

This rearrangement joins TRBV6-6 to TRBJ1-1, with 8 bases fitting TRBD1. Losses at the gene ends were 5 bases for V and 8 bases for J; bases not matched to a gene: 1. This CDR3 is built from 11 residues. Germline lookup yields CDR1 MNHNY and CDR2 SVGAGI (reference sequence). The chain's CDR3 is CASSHRGEAFF. The CDR3 bases are TGTGCCAGCAGTCACAGGGGGGAAGCTTTCTTT.

This clone was found once. This chain links TRBV9 with TRBJ2-7; a possible D gene is TRBD1 (5 bases). The germline V and J ends were trimmed by 1 base and 5 bases, with 22 bases remaining between them. CDR1 and CDR2 (germline): SGDLS, YYNGEE. The CDR3 extends over 17 amino acids. CDR3: CASSVSLSGRAVHEQYF. DNA of the CDR3: TGTGCCAGCAGCGTATCACTGTCCGGCAGGGCTGTCCACGAGCAGTACTTC.